This record covers a single T cell receptor (beta chain). These data are taken from a study of cytomegalovirus exposure and HLA in healthy donors. PCR employed 60 Vbeta and 13 Jbeta primers. Clones were sequenced by immunoSEQ multiplex PCR, and TCRdb holds only the in-frame ones, with some missing. This sample has 150,000 to 200,000 clones; roughly 70% occur once, and the top ten carry approximately 2.8%. Sequencing was done on a sample of PBMCs. The TCR sequence derives from a male donor in good health and CMV-seronegative.

The CDR3 nucleotides are TGTGCCAGTAGTATAGAACGGGGGCCCCAGCATTTT. Translating it yields CASSIERGPQHF. The chain recombines TRBV19 with TRBJ1-5; D unresolved. CDR3 size: 12 residues. Germline assignment: CDR1 LNHDA and CDR2 SQIVND (reference sequence). Trimming stripped 0 bases from V and 9 bases from J, with 6 bases between.